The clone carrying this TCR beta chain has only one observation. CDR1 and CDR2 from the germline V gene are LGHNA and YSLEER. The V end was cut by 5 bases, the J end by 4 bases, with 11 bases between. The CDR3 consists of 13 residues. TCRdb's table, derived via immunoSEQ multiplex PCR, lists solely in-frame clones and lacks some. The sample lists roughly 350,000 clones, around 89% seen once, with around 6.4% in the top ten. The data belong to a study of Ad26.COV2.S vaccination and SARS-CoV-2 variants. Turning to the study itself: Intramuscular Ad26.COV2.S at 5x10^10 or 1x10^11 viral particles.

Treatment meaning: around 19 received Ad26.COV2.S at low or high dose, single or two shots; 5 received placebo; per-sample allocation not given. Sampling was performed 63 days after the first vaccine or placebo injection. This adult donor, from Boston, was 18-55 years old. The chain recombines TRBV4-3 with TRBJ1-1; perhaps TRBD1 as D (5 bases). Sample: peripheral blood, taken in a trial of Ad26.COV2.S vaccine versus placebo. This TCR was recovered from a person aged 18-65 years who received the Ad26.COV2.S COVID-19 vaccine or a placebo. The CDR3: CASSSRRGTEAFF. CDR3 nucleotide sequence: TGCGCCAGCAGCTCGCGAAGGGGCACTGAAGCTTTCTTT.